The rows below give T cell receptor beta chains drawn from one sample of a study of T cells in localized non-small cell lung cancer. The assay was immunoSEQ multiplex PCR, and TCRdb's table has in-frame clones only and misses some. This sample yields about 41,000 clones, of which 83% are seen a single time; approximately 7.8% belongs to the top ten. Sequenced material: PBMCs, taken before any cancer treatment. Every receptor here comes from a man aged 35 to 70 with stage II lung adenocarcinoma. Both conserved end residues are part of each CDR3. A D gene is named only where the DNA matches it firmly. Not all rows give a size; the values are once, few, many and, for expanded clones, a class.

>TRBJ2-7|.|TRBV19|few
CASSAWTDPPYEQYF
TGTGCCAGTAGTGCCTGGACGGACCCACCCTACGAGCAGTACTTC
>TRBJ2-2|.|TRBV15|.
CATSFEVTIAEVTGELFF
TGTGCCACCAGCTTCGAAGTGACCATCGCCGAGGTGACCGGGGAGCTGTTTTTT
>TRBJ2-1|.|TRBV9|.
CASRDYLANEQFF
TGTGCCAGCAGGGATTACCTAGCGAATGAGCAGTTCTTC
>TRBJ2-7|TRBD2|TRBV4-1|.
CASSQGTGGPYEQYF
TGCGCCAGCAGCCAAGGAACGGGGGGTCCCTACGAGCAGTACTTC
>TRBJ2-5|.|TRBV29-1|few
CSVGVETQYF
TGCAGCGTTGGGGTTGAGACCCAGTACTTC
>TRBJ1-5|.|TRBV5-5|.
CASSLRPSNQPQHF
TGTGCCAGCAGCTTACGTCCAAGCAATCAGCCCCAGCATTTT
>TRBJ1-2|.|TRBV28|.
CASSGGLGYGYTF
TGTGCCAGCAGTGGCGGACTTGGCTATGGCTACACCTTC
>TRBJ2-2|.|TRBV2|few
CASRRGLGGELFF
TGTGCCAGCAGGAGAGGGTTGGGCGGGGAGCTGTTTTTT
>TRBJ2-1|.|TRBV9|.
CASSVVAGEQFF
TGTGCCAGCAGCGTAGTGGCGGGCGAGCAGTTCTTC
>TRBJ2-6|.|TRBV19|few
CASRESGAGANVLTF
TGTGCCAGTAGGGAAAGTGGGGCTGGGGCCAACGTCCTGACTTTC
>TRBJ2-3|TRBD2|TRBV7-3|.
CASSLRGGLAGGTDTQYF
TGTGCCAGCAGCTTACGCGGGGGACTAGCGGGAGGCACAGATACGCAGTATTTT
>TRBJ1-1|.|TRBV5-4|.
CASSLAIETAGPPFF
TGTGCCAGCAGCTTGGCGATAGAAACGGCAGGGCCTCCTTTCTTT
>TRBJ1-1|.|TRBV6-5|.
CATQRDGDTEAFF
TGTGCCACCCAAAGGGACGGGGACACTGAAGCTTTCTTT
>TRBJ2-3|TRBD1|TRBV28|few
CASSFSGTGTDTQYF
TGTGCCAGCAGTTTTTCCGGGACAGGCACAGATACGCAGTATTTT
>TRBJ1-5|.|TRBV19|.
CASSRLGYNQPQHF
TGTGCCAGTAGTAGATTGGGGTACAATCAGCCCCAGCATTTT
>TRBJ1-5|TRBD1|TRBV7-2|.
CASSQDRDRVGQPQHF
TGTGCCAGCAGCCAAGACCGGGACAGGGTGGGTCAGCCCCAGCATTTT